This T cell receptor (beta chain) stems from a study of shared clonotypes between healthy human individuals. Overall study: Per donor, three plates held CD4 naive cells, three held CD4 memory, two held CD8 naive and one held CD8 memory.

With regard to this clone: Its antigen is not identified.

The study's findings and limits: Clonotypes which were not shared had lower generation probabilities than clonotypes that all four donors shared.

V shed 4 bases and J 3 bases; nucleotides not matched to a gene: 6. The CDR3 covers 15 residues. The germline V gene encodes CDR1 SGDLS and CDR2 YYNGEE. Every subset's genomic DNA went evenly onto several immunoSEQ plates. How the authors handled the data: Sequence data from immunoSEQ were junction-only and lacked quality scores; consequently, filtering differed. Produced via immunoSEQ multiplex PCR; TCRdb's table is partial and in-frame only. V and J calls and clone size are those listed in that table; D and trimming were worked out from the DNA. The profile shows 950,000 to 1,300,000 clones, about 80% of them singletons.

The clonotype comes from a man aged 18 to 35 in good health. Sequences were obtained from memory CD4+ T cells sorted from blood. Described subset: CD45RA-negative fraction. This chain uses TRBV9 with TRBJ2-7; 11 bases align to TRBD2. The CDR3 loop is CASSSTSGINYEQYF. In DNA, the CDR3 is TGTGCCAGCAGCTCGACTAGCGGGATCAACTACGAGCAGTACTTC.